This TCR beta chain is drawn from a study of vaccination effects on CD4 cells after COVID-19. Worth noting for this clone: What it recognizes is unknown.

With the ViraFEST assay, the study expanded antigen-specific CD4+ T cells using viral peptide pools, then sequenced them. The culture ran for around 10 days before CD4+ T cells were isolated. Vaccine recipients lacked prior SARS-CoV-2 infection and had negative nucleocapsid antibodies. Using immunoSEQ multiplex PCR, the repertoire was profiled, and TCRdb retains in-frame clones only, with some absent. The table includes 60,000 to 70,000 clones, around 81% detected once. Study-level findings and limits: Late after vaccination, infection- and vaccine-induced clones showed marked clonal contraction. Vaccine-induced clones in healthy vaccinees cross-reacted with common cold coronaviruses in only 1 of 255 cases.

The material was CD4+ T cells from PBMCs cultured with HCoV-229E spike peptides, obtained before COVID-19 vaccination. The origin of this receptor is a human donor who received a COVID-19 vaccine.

CDR3 DNA sequence: TGTGCCAGTAGCCTTAGACAGGGTCGAAACACTGAAGCTTTCTTT. Encoded protein: CASSLRQGRNTEAFF. The rearrangement uses TRBV19 and TRBJ1-1, with 7 bases aligning to TRBD1. V shed 6 bases and J 2 bases; nucleotides not matched to a gene: 9. This CDR3 comprises 15 residues. CDR1 is LNHDA, CDR2 SQIVND, per germline (reference sequence). The variable domain in full, with the rest retrieved from reference TRBV19 and TRBJ1-1, is DGGITQSPKYLFRKEGQNVTLSCEQNLNHDAMYWYRQDPGQGLRLIYYSQIVNDFQKGDIAEGYSVSREKKESFPLTVTSAQKNPTAFYLCASSLRQGRNTEAFFGQGTRLTVV.